Listed below are T cell receptor beta chains from one sample, sequenced in a study of T cell responses to AZD1222 COVID-19 vaccine. TCRdb keeps only in-frame clones here, not all; method: immunoSEQ multiplex PCR. The sample has roughly 200,000 clones, around 88% seen once. Sequencing was performed on peripheral blood, taken on day 0 of AZD1222 vaccination. The origin of the receptors is an adult in good health. Each CDR3 is given with its conserved first and last residue. A D gene is named only where the DNA matches it firmly. The size field is filled for only some rows; it gives once, few, many or a size class.

J gene	D gene	clone size	V gene	CDR3 protein	CDR3 DNA
TRBJ2-6	.	.	TRBV6-1	CASSEEGSGANVLTF	TGTGCCAGCAGTGAAGAAGGGTCTGGGGCCAACGTCCTGACTTTC
TRBJ1-1	.	.	TRBV19	CASSIQGRRNTEAFF	TGTGCCAGTAGTATACAAGGGCGCCGGAACACTGAAGCTTTCTTT
TRBJ1-2	.	.	TRBV19	CASSPWGAQDYGYTF	TGTGCCAGTTCGCCCTGGGGGGCGCAGGACTATGGCTACACCTTC
TRBJ2-7	TRBD1	few	TRBV10-1	CASSESRDRGQYF	TGCGCCAGCAGTGAGTCGAGGGACAGGGGACAGTACTTC
TRBJ2-7	.	.	TRBV7-2	CASSLGVYEQYF	TGTGCCAGCAGCTTAGGAGTCTACGAGCAGTACTTC
TRBJ1-3	TRBD1	.	TRBV2	CASSVDRGPRDTIYF	TGTGCCAGCAGTGTCGACAGGGGCCCTAGGGACACCATATATTTT
TRBJ2-5	TRBD1	.	TRBV28	CASSWDRVRETQYF	TGTGCCAGCAGTTGGGACAGGGTACGGGAGACCCAGTACTTC
TRBJ2-7	.	once	TRBV5-6	CASSLVDSSYEQYF	TGTGCCAGCAGCTTGGTTGACAGCTCCTACGAGCAGTACTTC
TRBJ2-1	TRBD2	.	TRBV6-4	CASSVAGGRNEQFF	TGTGCCAGCAGTGTGGCGGGGGGGCGGAATGAGCAGTTCTTC
TRBJ1-5	.	.	TRBV23-1	CASSQAGVGSQPQHF	TGCGCCAGCAGTCAAGCAGGGGTTGGAAGTCAGCCCCAGCATTTT
TRBJ2-7	TRBD1	.	TRBV2	CASNLQGDGNEQYF	TGTGCCAGCAATCTACAGGGGGACGGTAACGAGCAGTACTTC
TRBJ2-7	.	.	TRBV7-8	CASSLVTDTPGEQYF	TGTGCCAGCAGCTTAGTGACGGACACCCCGGGCGAGCAGTACTTC
TRBJ1-5	.	.	TRBV21-1	CASRLGLRGRSNQPQHF	TGTGCCAGCAGATTGGGCCTAAGGGGGCGCTCGAATCAGCCCCAGCATTTT
TRBJ1-2	TRBD1	.	TRBV5-5	CASSLTGQGNGYTF	TGTGCCAGCAGCTTAACCGGACAGGGAAATGGCTACACCTTC
TRBJ2-3	.	.	TRBV4-1	CASSQRTNTDTQYF	TGCGCCAGCAGCCAAAGGACAAACACAGATACGCAGTATTTT
TRBJ2-2	.	.	TRBV9	CASSPYPGSQELFF	TGTGCCAGCAGCCCCTACCCCGGTTCTCAGGAGCTGTTTTTT
TRBJ2-1	.	.	TRBV5-6	CASSGWGQVYNEQFF	TGTGCCAGCAGCGGGTGGGGACAAGTCTACAATGAGCAGTTCTTC
TRBJ1-2	.	.	TRBV3-1/TRBV3-2	CASTLRGEGYTF	TGTGCCAGCACCTTGAGGGGTGAGGGCTACACCTTC
TRBJ1-2	TRBD1	.	TRBV5-1	CASTRGDNYGYTF	TGCGCCAGCACCAGGGGGGATAACTATGGCTACACCTTC
TRBJ2-3	.	.	TRBV28	CASGGLQFTDTQYF	TGTGCCAGCGGGGGCCTGCAATTCACAGATACGCAGTATTTT
TRBJ1-1	.	.	TRBV5-6	CASSQDWDTEAFF	TGTGCCAGCAGCCAAGATTGGGACACTGAAGCTTTCTTT
TRBJ1-4	.	once	TRBV12-3/TRBV12-4	CASSRGWGEKLFF	TGTGCCAGCAGCCGGGGCTGGGGGGAAAAACTGTTTTTT
TRBJ2-3	.	.	TRBV20-1	CSASPGATQYF	TGCAGTGCTAGTCCGGGGGCTACGCAGTATTTT
TRBJ2-2	.	.	TRBV6-5	CASSSQGIPGELFF	TGTGCCAGCAGTTCCCAGGGTATTCCCGGGGAGCTGTTTTTT
TRBJ2-7	.	.	TRBV2	CASSERSRGQYF	TGTGCCAGCAGTGAAAGATCGCGGGGGCAGTACTTC
TRBJ1-3	TRBD1	.	TRBV5-6	CASSASDRGQSSGNTIYF	TGTGCCAGCAGCGCGTCGGACAGGGGGCAGAGCTCTGGAAACACCATATATTTT
TRBJ1-2	.	.	TRBV5-4	CASSSLTSPNGYTF	TGTGCCAGCAGCTCCTTAACATCTCCCAATGGCTACACCTTC
TRBJ1-3	.	.	TRBV6-6	CASSYQGGAGNTIYF	TGTGCCAGCAGTTACCAGGGAGGAGCGGGAAACACCATATATTTT
TRBJ2-1	TRBD2	.	TRBV7-3	CASRPGGQSNEQFF	TGTGCCAGCAGACCGGGGGGGCAGAGCAATGAGCAGTTCTTC
TRBJ1-5	TRBD1	.	TRBV30	CAWRRDSASNQPQHF	TGTGCCTGGAGGAGGGACAGCGCTAGCAATCAGCCCCAGCATTTT
TRBJ2-2	.	once	TRBV29-1	CSVEDRGRPNTGELFF	TGCAGCGTTGAAGACAGGGGTCGTCCGAACACCGGGGAGCTGTTTTTT
TRBJ1-1	.	.	TRBV5-1	CASSLFLPGTEAFF	TGCGCCAGCAGCTTGTTCCTCCCCGGCACTGAAGCTTTCTTT
TRBJ1-2	.	.	TRBV27	CASRGWGGAHYGYTF	TGTGCCAGCAGGGGATGGGGGGGGGCCCACTATGGCTACACCTTC
TRBJ2-5	.	.	TRBV6-5	CASSPRDEQETQYF	TGTGCCAGCAGCCCCCGGGACGAACAAGAGACCCAGTACTTC
TRBJ2-2	TRBD2	.	TRBV7-6	CASSRLAGGTVGELFF	TGTGCCAGCAGCCGTCTAGCGGGGGGTACGGTCGGGGAGCTGTTTTTT
TRBJ2-1	.	.	TRBV7-3	CASSPTTSSYNEQFF	TGTGCCAGCAGCCCTACCACTAGCTCCTACAATGAGCAGTTCTTC
TRBJ2-5	TRBD1	.	TRBV6-6	CASRKGASPETQYF	TGTGCCAGCAGGAAGGGGGCCAGTCCAGAGACCCAGTACTTC
TRBJ2-1	TRBD2	.	TRBV12-5	CASGLASGGSSYNEQFF	TGTGCTAGTGGTTTAGCCAGCGGGGGGAGCTCCTACAATGAGCAGTTCTTC
TRBJ2-5	.	.	TRBV5-1	CASSFDPGEETQYF	TGCGCCAGCAGCTTTGATCCGGGAGAAGAGACCCAGTACTTC
TRBJ1-5	.	.	TRBV6-5	CASSDSGGNQPQHF	TGTGCCAGCAGTGACTCGGGAGGCAATCAGCCCCAGCATTTT
TRBJ1-1	.	.	TRBV5-1	CASSLTGMNTEAFF	TGCGCCAGCAGCTTGACAGGGATGAACACTGAAGCTTTCTTT
TRBJ2-3	TRBD2	once	TRBV7-8	CASSSKGSSGGFSTDTQYF	TGTGCCAGCAGCTCCAAAGGCTCTAGCGGGGGGTTCAGCACAGATACGCAGTATTTT
TRBJ1-1	.	.	TRBV5-1	CASSYDGNTEAFF	TGCGCCAGCAGCTATGACGGGAACACTGAAGCTTTCTTT
TRBJ2-3	.	.	TRBV10-1	CASSIDEIGTDTQYF	TGCGCCAGCAGCATCGATGAAATCGGCACAGATACGCAGTATTTT
TRBJ2-3	.	.	TRBV6-5	CASNRDETDTQYF	TGTGCCAGCAACAGGGATGAGACAGATACGCAGTATTTT
TRBJ2-6	.	.	TRBV11-2	CASTLSGANVLTF	TGTGCCAGCACCCTCTCTGGGGCCAACGTCCTGACTTTC
TRBJ1-5	.	.	TRBV28	CASSSGPQPQHF	TGTGCCAGCAGCTCGGGGCCGCAGCCCCAGCATTTT
TRBJ2-7	.	.	TRBV18	CASSPPSRGSSYEQYF	TGTGCCAGCTCACCACCCTCTCGCGGTAGCTCCTACGAGCAGTACTTC
TRBJ2-7	.	.	TRBV24-1	CATSDGVASHEQYF	TGTGCCACCAGTGATGGAGTTGCCTCCCACGAGCAGTACTTC
TRBJ1-6	.	.	TRBV5-1	CASSLNISPNSPLHF	TGCGCCAGCAGCTTGAATATCTCCCCGAATTCACCCCTCCACTTT
TRBJ1-3	.	.	TRBV29-1	CSVELAGSGNTIYF	TGCAGCGTTGAACTTGCCGGGTCTGGAAACACCATATATTTT
TRBJ1-4	TRBD1	once	TRBV28	CASSSQGGPEKLFF	TGTGCCAGCAGTTCCCAGGGGGGTCCTGAAAAACTGTTTTTT
TRBJ2-2	.	.	TRBV9	CASSVGTANTGELFF	TGTGCCAGCAGCGTCGGGACGGCGAACACCGGGGAGCTGTTTTTT
TRBJ2-5	.	.	TRBV5-5	CASIFGANQETQYF	TGTGCCAGCATCTTTGGTGCAAACCAAGAGACCCAGTACTTC
TRBJ1-1	TRBD1	.	TRBV9	CASSVGGTGTEAFF	TGTGCCAGCAGCGTAGGGGGGACAGGCACTGAAGCTTTCTTT
TRBJ2-2	.	few	TRBV27	CASSFGWGKTGELFF	TGTGCCAGCAGTTTTGGCTGGGGGAAAACCGGGGAGCTGTTTTTT
TRBJ2-2	.	once	TRBV28	CASSQAGVGIAGELFF	TGTGCCAGCAGTCAAGCAGGGGTTGGAATAGCCGGGGAGCTGTTTTTT
TRBJ1-2	.	few	TRBV18	CASSPLDTPLDGYTF	TGTGCCAGCTCACCATTGGACACCCCTCTTGATGGCTACACCTTC
TRBJ2-1	.	.	TRBV5-1	CASNAGLGAYYNEQFF	TGCGCCAGCAACGCGGGATTGGGCGCCTACTACAATGAGCAGTTCTTC